The sequence of this T cell receptor beta chain was determined in a study of tumor and adjacent non-tumor tissue in lung cancer. The overall study: Patients were aged about 30 to 76, 9 to 10 men and about five women, stage I to III. On average, productive TCRbeta reads reached about 4.2 million per sample.

In the case of this clonotype: Its antigen is not identified. A read error may account for a junction end that differs from germline.

Whole-study results and caveats: Top 100 clones took a larger repertoire share in normal lung. Significantly higher TCR diversity was found in tumor than normal lung.

This CDR3 has 14 amino acids. CDR1 MNHEY and CDR2 SVGAGI come from the germline V gene. This sample's RNA came from whole unsorted tissue. This non-tumor lung sample came from over 3 cm beyond the tumor edge. Three rounds of nested PCR, following a modified ARM-PCR protocol, produced the TCRbeta library. TCRdb redid the calling of the multiplex PCR reads with MiXCR, one entry per CDR3 protein. The profile covers 50,000 to 60,000 distinct CDR3 sequences, with around three quarters appearing a single time and 20% to 30% taken by the ten largest. The sample taken for sequencing was distant non-tumor lung tissue. J is TRBJ2-5 and V is TRBV6-5, with 10 bases lining up with TRBD1. The sequence was obtained from a woman aged 55 to 70 with non-small cell lung cancer. CDR3 residues: CASSRTGGRKIQYF. The CDR3 nucleotides read TGTGCCAGCAGTCGGACAGGGGGTCGAAAGATCCAGTACTTT.